The present TCR beta chain was sequenced within a study of blood T cell repertoires in COVID-19. This CDR3 has 13 residues. The V end was cut by 6 bases, the J end by 2 bases, with 10 bases between. Germline V lookup: CDR1 LNHDA, CDR2 SQIVND (reference sequence). Using immunoSEQ multiplex PCR, the repertoire was profiled, and TCRdb retains in-frame clones only, with some absent. The top ten clones hold roughly 1.8% of a sample with some 150,000 clones, roughly four fifths of them seen once. The receptor's source is a man older than 75 with acute or convalescent COVID-19. The sample was peripheral blood. The chain has TRBV19 and TRBJ2-5; D possibly corresponds to TRBD1 (6 bases). The DNA of the CDR3 is TGTGCCAGTAGCAGGGGCCTACAAGAGACCCAGTACTTC. Residues: CASSRGLQETQYF.